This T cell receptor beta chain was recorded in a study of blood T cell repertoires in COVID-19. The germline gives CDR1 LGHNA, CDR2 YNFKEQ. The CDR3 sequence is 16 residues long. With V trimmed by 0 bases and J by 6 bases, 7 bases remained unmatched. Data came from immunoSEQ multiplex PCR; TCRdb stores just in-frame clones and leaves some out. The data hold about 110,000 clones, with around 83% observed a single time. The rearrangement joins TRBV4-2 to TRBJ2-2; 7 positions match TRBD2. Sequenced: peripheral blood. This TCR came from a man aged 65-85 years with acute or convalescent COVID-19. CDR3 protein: CASSQEERLAPGELFF. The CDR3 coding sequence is TGTGCCAGCAGCCAAGAAGAGAGACTAGCACCCGGGGAGCTGTTTTTT.